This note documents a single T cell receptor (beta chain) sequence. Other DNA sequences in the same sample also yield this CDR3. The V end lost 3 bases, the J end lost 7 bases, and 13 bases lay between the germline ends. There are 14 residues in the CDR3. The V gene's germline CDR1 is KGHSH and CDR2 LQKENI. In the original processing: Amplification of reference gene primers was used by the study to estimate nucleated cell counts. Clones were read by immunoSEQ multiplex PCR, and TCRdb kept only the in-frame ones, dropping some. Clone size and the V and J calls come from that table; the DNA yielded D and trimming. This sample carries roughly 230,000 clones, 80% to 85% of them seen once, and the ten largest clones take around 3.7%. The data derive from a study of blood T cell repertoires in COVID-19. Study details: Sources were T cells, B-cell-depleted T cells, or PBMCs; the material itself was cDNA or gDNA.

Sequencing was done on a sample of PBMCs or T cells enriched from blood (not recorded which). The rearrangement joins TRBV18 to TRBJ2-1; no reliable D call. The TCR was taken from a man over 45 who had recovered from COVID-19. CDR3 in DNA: TGTGCCAGCTCACCGCCTGGCGGCTCTAATGAGCAGTTCTTC. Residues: CASSPPGGSNEQFF.